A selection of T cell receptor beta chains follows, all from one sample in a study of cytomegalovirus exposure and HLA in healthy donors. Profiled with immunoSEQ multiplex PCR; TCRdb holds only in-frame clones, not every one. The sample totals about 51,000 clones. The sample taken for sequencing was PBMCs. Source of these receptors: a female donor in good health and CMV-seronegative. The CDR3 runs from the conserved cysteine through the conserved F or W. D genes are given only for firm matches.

CDR3nt: TGTGCCAGCAGTTACTCGGGCCGAGATGGAAACACCATATATTTT
CDR3aa: CASSYSGRDGNTIYF
j_gene: TRBJ1-3
len: 15
v_gene: TRBV6-5
d_gene: .

CDR3nt: TGCGCCAGCAGCCCACAGGACACGGCCAACTATGGCTACACCTTC
CDR3aa: CASSPQDTANYGYTF
j_gene: TRBJ1-2
len: 15
v_gene: TRBV4-1
d_gene: .

CDR3nt: TGTGCCAGCTCACCAGGTGGGGGGACTTACAATGAGCAGTTCTTC
CDR3aa: CASSPGGGTYNEQFF
j_gene: TRBJ2-1
len: 15
v_gene: TRBV18
d_gene: .

CDR3nt: TGTGCCAGCAGCGTACGGAGGAATCAGCCCCAGCATTTT
CDR3aa: CASSVRRNQPQHF
j_gene: TRBJ1-5
len: 13
v_gene: TRBV7-6
d_gene: .

CDR3nt: TGTGCCAGCTCAACGGGGACAGGGCTAACGAACACTGAAGCTTTCTTT
CDR3aa: CASSTGTGLTNTEAFF
j_gene: TRBJ1-1
len: 16
v_gene: TRBV18
d_gene: TRBD1

CDR3nt: TGCGCCAGCAGCCAAGAGTTACTAGCGGGGGGCACAGATACGCAGTATTTT
CDR3aa: CASSQELLAGGTDTQYF
j_gene: TRBJ2-3
len: 17
v_gene: TRBV4-1
d_gene: TRBD2

CDR3nt: TGCGCCAGCAGCCAAGATCCAAGCATACAGGGAGCCTACGAGCAGTACTTC
CDR3aa: CASSQDPSIQGAYEQYF
j_gene: TRBJ2-7
len: 17
v_gene: TRBV4-3
d_gene: .

CDR3nt: TGTGCCAGTAGACAGGGCGGAGTAGATGGAAACACCATATATTTT
CDR3aa: CASRQGGVDGNTIYF
j_gene: TRBJ1-3
len: 15
v_gene: TRBV19
d_gene: .

CDR3nt: TGTGCCAGCAGCCAAGGGCCGACAGGGGGCGGAGAGACCCAGTACTTC
CDR3aa: CASSQGPTGGGETQYF
j_gene: TRBJ2-5
len: 16
v_gene: TRBV4-2
d_gene: TRBD1

CDR3nt: TGTGCTAGTGGTTTCTTCTCTGGGGCCAACGTCCTGACTTTC
CDR3aa: CASGFFSGANVLTF
j_gene: TRBJ2-6
len: 14
v_gene: TRBV12-5
d_gene: .

CDR3nt: TGTGCCAGCAGCCTCGGGAGGGCGATCTACGAGCAGTACTTC
CDR3aa: CASSLGRAIYEQYF
j_gene: TRBJ2-7
len: 14
v_gene: TRBV6-5
d_gene: TRBD2

CDR3nt: TGTGCCAGCAGCTCGACAGGGGTCAACACTGAAGCTTTCTTT
CDR3aa: CASSSTGVNTEAFF
j_gene: TRBJ1-1
len: 14
v_gene: TRBV11-2
d_gene: TRBD1

CDR3nt: TGTGCCAGCAGCCGTATATACGACAGGGGTAACTATGGCTACACCTTC
CDR3aa: CASSRIYDRGNYGYTF
j_gene: TRBJ1-2
len: 16
v_gene: TRBV27
d_gene: TRBD1

CDR3nt: TGCAGCGTCGACAGGCAGTACACCTTC
CDR3aa: CSVDRQYTF
j_gene: TRBJ1-2
len: 9
v_gene: TRBV29-1
d_gene: .